The rows below give T cell receptor beta chains drawn from one sample of a study of blood T cell repertoires in COVID-19. Clones were read by immunoSEQ multiplex PCR, and TCRdb kept only the in-frame ones, dropping some. The table lists hundreds of thousands of clones, 84% of them singletons. The specimen sequenced was peripheral blood. The source of these receptors is a human donor in a cohort sampled during active COVID-19. Both conserved end residues are part of each CDR3. D genes are given only for firm matches. Clone size is shown for a subset of rows, as once, few, many or a class of expanded clone.

J,V,size,D,length,CDR3
TRBJ2-1,TRBV9,-,-,16,CASSVDLGSAYNEQFF
TRBJ2-7,TRBV7-9,-,TRBD2,16,CASSLAGGRAADEQYF
TRBJ1-2,TRBV25-1,once,-,18,CASSESWRGTPVTYGYTF
TRBJ2-7,TRBV28,-,TRBD1,14,CASSPQGVAYEQYF
TRBJ2-2,TRBV5-6,-,TRBD1,16,CASSLRGTGNLGELFF
TRBJ1-2,TRBV5-1,few,TRBD1,15,CASSLEGQAPYGYTF
TRBJ1-1,TRBV21-1,-,-,15,CASSKRAGGTTEAFF
TRBJ2-7,TRBV18,-,TRBD1,13,CASSPGQYYEQYF
TRBJ2-5,TRBV7-6,-,TRBD2,17,CASSLKIAGHNKETQYF
TRBJ2-1,TRBV6-5,-,-,13,CASSQTGYNEQFF
TRBJ2-7,TRBV13,-,TRBD2,16,CASTAYHTSGSLEQYF
TRBJ2-5,TRBV5-6,-,TRBD1,15,CASSLVTGGRETQYF
TRBJ2-5,TRBV6-6,-,-,15,CASRLTRIQGETQYF
TRBJ2-7,TRBV6-1,-,-,15,CASSEFWGVSYEQYF
TRBJ1-2,TRBV10-3,-,-,11,CAISELEDYTF
TRBJ1-6,TRBV7-6,few,TRBD1,16,CASSQGQGGPYSPLHF
TRBJ1-2,TRBV7-2,-,TRBD1,17,CASSLGEVTGGVYGYTF
TRBJ2-7,TRBV7-2,-,TRBD2,15,CASSSGLAGPVGQYF
TRBJ2-7,TRBV11-3,-,-,15,CASSRQGQGSYEQYF
TRBJ1-2,TRBV27,-,-,14,CASSLTGMVGGYTF
TRBJ2-7,TRBV20-1,once,TRBD2,15,CSASTSGGASYEQYF
TRBJ1-2,TRBV11-2,few,-,13,CASSFGQLYGYTF
TRBJ1-1,TRBV21-1,-,-,15,CASSPAPRQNTEAFF
TRBJ2-1,TRBV6-5,-,TRBD2,15,CASSYGAGVWNEQFF